A selection of T cell receptor beta chains follows, all from one sample in a study of neurological immune-mediated disorders. TCRdb analysed the 5' RACE reads with MiXCR anew, one entry per CDR3 protein. The sample lists 84,000 or so distinct CDR3 sequences, approximately 4.6% seen once, with around 6% in the top ten. The specimen was PBMCs. All receptors come from a woman aged 55-70 years with multiple sclerosis. The CDR3 runs from the conserved cysteine through the conserved F or W. A D gene is named only where the DNA matches it firmly. Some rows have no size entry. The others give once, few or many, or a class for an expanded clone.

V	D	size	J	CDR3	DNA
TRBV7-6	.	many	TRBJ1-6	CASSLESSAGSSYNSPLHF	TGTGCCAGCAGCTTAGAGTCGTCCGCAGGAAGCTCCTATAATTCACCCCTCCACTTT
TRBV7-9	TRBD2	many	TRBJ2-5	CASSPGGEETQYF	TGTGCCAGCAGCCCGGGAGGGGAAGAGACCCAGTACTTC
TRBV7-8	.	many	TRBJ2-7	CASSLVLSTGPSSYEQYF	TGTGCCAGCAGCTTAGTGCTGTCGACAGGTCCCAGCTCCTACGAGCAGTACTTC
TRBV18	TRBD1	many	TRBJ2-7	CASSGQGSYEQYF	TGTGCCAGCTCTGGACAGGGTTCCTACGAGCAGTACTTC
TRBV10-3	TRBD1	many	TRBJ2-5	CAISDSTGGYAETQYF	TGTGCCATCAGTGACTCAACAGGGGGCTACGCCGAGACCCAGTACTTC
TRBV5-5	.	many	TRBJ2-1	CASSRAPPYNEQFF	TGTGCCAGCAGCCGGGCCCCACCTTACAATGAGCAGTTCTTC
TRBV6-5	TRBD1	many	TRBJ2-4	CASSLTGQGKNIQYF	TGTGCCAGCAGTTTAACGGGACAGGGGAAAAACATTCAGTACTTC
TRBV3-1	.	few	TRBJ1-2	CASSQARDLGGYGYTF	TGTGCCAGCAGCCAAGCCCGGGACTTAGGGGGTTATGGCTACACCTTC
TRBV18	TRBD1	.	TRBJ2-7	CASSRDRDTYEQYF	TGTGCCAGCTCACGGGACAGGGACACTTACGAGCAGTACTTC
TRBV6-5	.	.	TRBJ1-2	CASSYSGILNYGYTF	TGTGCCAGCAGTTACAGCGGGATTCTCAACTATGGCTACACCTTC
TRBV20-1	.	many	TRBJ2-1	CSAEEKNEQFF	TGCAGTGCAGAGGAAAAAAATGAGCAGTTCTTC
TRBV5-1	TRBD1	many	TRBJ1-5	CASSRQAFQRQGAGEPQHF	TGCGCCAGCAGCCGGCAGGCCTTTCAAAGACAGGGGGCAGGGGAGCCCCAGCATTTT
TRBV7-6	.	many	TRBJ1-2	CASSSLERGINYGYTF	TGTGCCAGCAGCTCCCTAGAGCGAGGGATTAACTATGGCTACACCTTC
TRBV10-2	.	many	TRBJ2-5	CASSVVGGETQYF	TGCGCCAGCAGTGTTGTGGGGGGTGAGACCCAGTACTTC
TRBV20-1	.	many	TRBJ1-5	CSARGGDYSNQPQHF	TGCAGTGCTAGAGGGGGGGACTATAGCAATCAGCCCCAGCATTTT
TRBV7-9	.	many	TRBJ2-1	CASSLIYEQFF	TGTGCCAGCAGCTTGATCTATGAGCAGTTCTTC
TRBV20-1	.	many	TRBJ1-1	CSALPRDTGRSEAFF	TGCAGTGCTCTTCCTCGCGACACAGGGCGATCTGAAGCTTTCTTT
TRBV5-1	.	many	TRBJ2-2	CASSLKLGNTGELFF	TGCGCCAGCAGCTTGAAACTAGGGAACACCGGGGAGCTGTTTTTT
TRBV9	.	many	TRBJ2-5	CASSGGGEETQYF	TGTGCCAGCAGCGGAGGAGGGGAAGAGACCCAGTACTTC
TRBV7-8	.	few	TRBJ1-1	CASSPRFPGGTEAFF	TGTGCCAGCAGCCCTCGTTTCCCGGGGGGCACTGAAGCTTTCTTT
TRBV6-5	TRBD2	many	TRBJ2-1	CASRTSGASGLYNEQFF	TGTGCCAGCAGAACTAGCGGGGCGTCGGGCCTCTACAATGAGCAGTTCTTC
TRBV28	TRBD2	many	TRBJ2-1	CASIGGASYNEQFF	TGTGCCAGCATCGGGGGGGCCTCCTACAATGAGCAGTTCTTC
TRBV11-2	.	many	TRBJ2-7	CASSFPGIYEQYF	TGTGCCAGCAGCTTCCCGGGGATCTACGAGCAGTACTTC
TRBV20-1	.	many	TRBJ2-2	CSAPGTWNTGELFF	TGCAGTGCTCCCGGGACTTGGAACACCGGGGAGCTGTTTTTT
TRBV6-6	TRBD1	many	TRBJ1-2	CASSSQGAQERGYTF	TGTGCCAGCAGTTCGCAGGGGGCCCAAGAGCGTGGCTACACCTTC
TRBV7-6	TRBD1	.	TRBJ2-5	CASSLAPRQGETQYF	TGTGCCAGCAGCTTAGCTCCCCGACAGGGAGAGACCCAGTACTTC
TRBV5-1	.	many	TRBJ2-7	CASSRRSGNEQYF	TGCGCCAGCAGCCGCAGGTCTGGGAACGAGCAGTACTTC
TRBV28	TRBD1	many	TRBJ2-6	CASSFSGGDSTGANVLTF	TGTGCCAGCAGTTTCTCAGGGGGCGATTCAACTGGGGCCAACGTCCTGACTTTC
TRBV5-1	TRBD1	.	TRBJ2-2	CASSITGQALNTGELFF	TGCGCCAGCAGCATAACCGGACAGGCCTTGAACACCGGGGAGCTGTTTTTT
TRBV28	TRBD1	many	TRBJ2-7	CASSQQGQGVDEQYF	TGTGCCAGCAGTCAACAGGGACAGGGAGTCGACGAGCAGTACTTC
TRBV14	.	many	TRBJ1-1	CASSQDPGWRNTEAFF	TGTGCCAGCAGCCAAGATCCGGGGTGGAGGAACACTGAAGCTTTCTTT
TRBV7-9	.	many	TRBJ1-1	CASSRNRDGNTEAFF	TGTGCCAGCAGCCGAAATAGAGACGGTAACACTGAAGCTTTCTTT
TRBV24-1	.	many	TRBJ2-5	CATSDFLETQYF	TGTGCCACCAGTGATTTTTTGGAGACCCAGTACTTC
TRBV6-5	.	many	TRBJ1-1	CASRPTETRAVAFF	TGTGCCAGCAGGCCAACGGAGACGCGGGCGGTGGCTTTCTTT
TRBV5-1	TRBD1	many	TRBJ2-3	CASSPPRGTGSDTQYF	TGCGCCAGCAGCCCGCCTCGGGGGACAGGGTCCGATACGCAGTATTTT
TRBV20-1	.	many	TRBJ1-5	CSAIQGSDSNQPQHF	TGCAGTGCTATTCAAGGGTCAGATAGCAATCAGCCCCAGCATTTT
TRBV10-3	TRBD2	many	TRBJ2-1	CAIGLVSYNEQFF	TGTGCCATCGGACTAGTGTCCTACAATGAGCAGTTCTTC
TRBV20-1	.	.	TRBJ1-2	CSARGGTANGYTF	TGCAGTGCTAGAGGGGGGACCGCGAATGGCTACACCTTC
TRBV2	.	many	TRBJ2-5	CASAVGTQYF	TGTGCCAGCGCCGTGGGTACCCAGTACTTC
TRBV24-1	.	many	TRBJ2-1	CATSDLNTGRPFF	TGTGCCACCAGTGACCTAAACACAGGGAGGCCGTTCTTC
TRBV7-8	.	many	TRBJ1-4	CASSLGGIATNEKLFF	TGTGCCAGCAGCTTAGGCGGGATTGCAACTAATGAAAAACTGTTTTTT
TRBV6-5	TRBD1	many	TRBJ2-2	CASSRQGRDTGELFF	TGTGCCAGCAGCCGACAGGGTAGGGACACCGGGGAGCTGTTTTTT
TRBV2	.	many	TRBJ2-1	CASKRKGLSYNEQFF	TGTGCCAGCAAAAGGAAAGGGCTTTCCTACAATGAGCAGTTCTTC
TRBV11-2	.	many	TRBJ1-6	CASSPNPRASNSPLHF	TGTGCCAGCAGCCCAAATCCACGGGCCTCTAATTCACCCCTCCACTTT
TRBV9	.	many	TRBJ2-7	CASSVEGTYEQYF	TGTGCCAGCAGCGTGGAGGGTACCTACGAGCAGTACTTC
TRBV20-1	.	many	TRBJ1-1	CSARDVHLNTEAFF	TGCAGTGCTAGAGATGTACATTTGAACACTGAAGCTTTCTTT
TRBV28	TRBD2	many	TRBJ2-2	CASSRGGAGGELFF	TGTGCCAGCAGTCGGGGAGGGGCAGGAGGGGAGCTGTTTTTT
TRBV15	.	many	TRBJ2-4	CATSPAGVAKNIQYF	TGTGCCACCAGCCCAGCAGGAGTAGCCAAAAACATTCAGTACTTC